This TCR beta chain appears in the sequencing data of a study of CD8 T cells in ankylosing spondylitis. Quantitative 5'-RACE with molecular barcodes was used to make the TCR beta libraries. TCRdb recomputed calls from the 5' RACE reads with MiXCR, one row per CDR3 protein. Of approximately 140,000 distinct CDR3 sequences listed, approximately 9.7% are singletons. Per germline, CDR1 SEHNR and CDR2 FQNEAQ (reference sequence). This CDR3 region has 14 residues. The V gene end was trimmed by 5 bases and the J gene end by 10 bases; junction bases not matched to a gene: 8. Whole-study findings and limits: Certain motif variants had earlier been reported in reactive arthritis synovial fluid and blood. A motif in TCR beta, a set of roughly 8 highly homologous variants, appeared characteristic of ankylosing spondylitis blood. Reportedly, matched ankylosing spondylitis synovial fluid was significantly enriched for disease-linked clones.

This clonotype came up many times. Antigen specificity is unknown. This receptor was obtained from a male donor with ankylosing spondylitis or in good health (not recorded which). The sample was blood, either unsorted or a sorted T cell fraction (not recorded which). The chain employs TRBV7-9 and TRBJ1-4; 9 positions agree with TRBD1. CDR3 loop: CASSPGQGIGKLFF. The CDR3 nucleotides are TGTGCCAGCAGCCCGGGACAGGGAATTGGAAAACTGTTTTTT.